These 28 T cell receptor beta chains were all obtained from the same sample, sequenced in a study of blood T cell repertoires in COVID-19. Sequencing was performed with immunoSEQ multiplex PCR; in TCRdb, only in-frame clones are kept and a portion is missing. The sample lists some 100,000 clones; 70% to 90% were seen once. Sequencing input: peripheral blood. All receptors derive from a man aged 50-60 years with COVID-19, enrolled during active disease.

The V call is TRBV28, the J call TRBJ1-3; D gene unclear. V lost 3 bases and J 0 bases, leaving 12 bases between the germline ends. The germline CDR1 and CDR2 sequences are MDHEN and SYDVKM. The CDR3 runs to 16 residues. CDR3 sequence: CASSLMRHRSGNTIYF. The DNA of the CDR3 is TGTGCCAGCAGTTTGATGCGTCACCGCTCTGGAAACACCATATATTTT.

The chain carries TRBV2 and TRBJ2-2, with 13 bases lining up with TRBD2. The CDR3 length is 16 residues. J lost 5 bases, V lost 6 bases, and 6 bases had no gene match. Germline CDR1 SNHLY, CDR2 FYNNEI. The CDR3 bases are TGTGCCAGCAGGGGACTAGCGGGGAGAGGGACCGGGGAGCTGTTTTTT. Translation gives CASRGLAGRGTGELFF.

V is TRBV3-1 (or the pseudogene TRBV3-2) and J is TRBJ2-1; 8 nucleotides line up with TRBD2. The CDR3 loop spans 14 amino acids. The V gene end was trimmed by 4 bases and the J gene end by 8 bases; junction bases not matched to a gene: 7. CDR1 and CDR2 from the germline V gene are LGHDT and YNNKEL (reference sequence). CDR3 protein: CASSPGTSGHEQFF. CDR3 DNA: TGTGCCAGCAGCCCGGGGACTAGTGGCCATGAGCAGTTCTTC.

The chain uses TRBV7-2 and TRBJ1-2; 7 bases line up with TRBD1. Germline CDR1 is SGHTA and CDR2 is FQGNSA. Trimming removed 5 bases from V and 4 bases from J; junction bases left unmatched: 13. There are 16 residues in the CDR3. CDR3 sequence reads: CASSGGEQGDIYGYTF. The CDR3 coding sequence is TGTGCCAGCAGCGGGGGTGAGCAGGGGGATATCTATGGCTACACCTTC.

The V and J genes are TRBV21-1 and TRBJ2-1; the table gives TRBD2 as D, unverified against the DNA. TRBV21-1 is a documented pseudogene. The CDR3 consists of 16 residues. The CDR3 DNA reads as TGTGCCAGCAGCACCCTTTTCGGGGGAACTTTCAATGAGCAGTTCTTC. Translation: CASSTLFGGTFNEQFF.

This rearrangement joins TRBV9 to TRBJ1-2, with 7 bases aligning to TRBD1. This CDR3 has 14 residues. Germline trimming cut 4 bases from V and 4 bases from J; bases unmatched to any gene: 7. The germline CDR1 and CDR2 sequences are SGDLS and YYNGEE. The CDR3 DNA is TGTGCCAGCAGCCCTTGGACAGGACCCTATGGCTACACCTTC. The encoded protein is CASSPWTGPYGYTF.

The V and J genes are TRBV7-8 and TRBJ1-1; 8 positions agree with TRBD1. CDR3 length equals 15 residues. Trimming took 5 bases from V and 7 from J; bases not matched to a gene: 12. The germline V gene encodes CDR1 SGHVS and CDR2 FQNEAQ. The CDR3 DNA reads TGTGCCAGCAGCCCCACACCGAACAGGGGGTATGAAGCTTTCTTT. Translating gives CASSPTPNRGYEAFF. Using reference TRBV7-8 and TRBJ1-1 for the parts outside the CDR3, the full variable domain is GAGVSQSPRYKVAKRGQDVALRCDPISGHVSLFWYQQALGQGPEFLTYFQNEAQLDKSGLPSDRFFAERPEGSVSTLKIQRTQQEDSAVYLCASSPTPNRGYEAFFGQGTRLTVV.

V and J are TRBV14 and TRBJ2-1, with 9 bases matching TRBD1. J lost 7 bases, V lost 5 bases, and 6 bases had no gene match. The CDR3 length is 14 residues. Germline CDR1 reads SGHDN; CDR2 reads FVKESK. CDR3 sequence reads: CASSRDRVVNEQFF. In DNA, the CDR3 is TGTGCCAGCAGCAGGGACAGGGTCGTTAATGAGCAGTTCTTC.

The chain combines TRBV11-1 with TRBJ2-7; tentative D call: TRBD2 (5 bases). CDR3 length equals 15 residues. Germline loops: CDR1 SGHAT, CDR2 FQDESV (reference sequence). The V and J ends lost 1 base and 4 bases respectively, with 14 bases between them. The chain's CDR3 is CASSLGHGEGYEQYF. Here the CDR3 DNA reads TGTGCCAGCAGCTTAGGGCACGGGGAAGGATACGAGCAGTACTTC.

The CDR3 sequence: CATSDSHSQGGYEQYF. For the CDR3, the DNA is TGTGCCACCAGTGATTCCCACAGCCAGGGGGGCTACGAGCAGTACTTC. The rearrangement links TRBV24-1 to TRBJ2-7; tentative D call: TRBD1 (7 bases). Germline CDR1 is KGHDR and CDR2 is SFDVKD. The CDR3 contains 16 residues. Trimming took 2 bases from V and 3 from J, leaving 16 bases between them.

The chain employs TRBV6-2 or TRBV6-3 and TRBJ1-5; the match to TRBD1 covers 7 bases. The length of the CDR3 is 15 residues. V lost 6 bases to trimming and J lost 6 bases; unmatched junction nucleotides: 11. Looked up from germline, CDR1 is MNHEY and CDR2 is SVGEGT. The CDR3 nucleotides are TGTGCCAGCAGCCTCGCGGGCGCAGGGGGTCAGCCCCAGCATTTT. Amino acids: CASSLAGAGGQPQHF.

The chain carries TRBV27 and TRBJ1-4; 10 bases are shared with TRBD1. V trimming: 3 bases; J trimming: 5 bases; junction bases outside the gene matches: 6. Germline CDR1 and CDR2: MNHEY and SMNVEV (reference sequence). The CDR3 is 16 amino acids. The CDR3 spells CASSFIRTGGNEKLFF. The CDR3 coding sequence is TGTGCCAGCAGTTTTATCAGGACAGGGGGGAATGAAAAACTGTTTTTT.

The chain is built from TRBV4-3 and TRBJ1-1, with 9 bases that match TRBD1. The V gene end was trimmed by 5 bases and the J gene end by 11 bases; junction bases not matched to a gene: 9. This CDR3 contains 13 residues. Germline CDR1 LGHNA, CDR2 YSLEER. CDR3 in DNA: TGCGCCAGCAGCACCCGGGACAGGGCAAAGGCTTTCTTT. Protein sequence: CASSTRDRAKAFF.

This clone was found once. The chain has TRBV20-1 and TRBJ1-5, with D tentatively TRBD1 (6 bases). The ends were cut back, 3 bases at V and 0 bases at J, with 12 bases in the middle. CDR1 and CDR2 from the germline V gene are DFQATT and SNEGSKA (reference sequence). This CDR3 has 15 residues. CDR3 DNA sequence: TGCAGTGCTAGTGTTGGACAGTATAGCAATCAGCCCCAGCATTTT. Translating gives CSASVGQYSNQPQHF.

The CDR3 here is CAWSGGQGISGNTIYF. In DNA, the CDR3 is TGTGCCTGGAGCGGGGGACAGGGAATCTCTGGAAACACCATATATTTT. The rearrangement uses TRBV30 and TRBJ1-3, with TRBD1 identical over 9 bases. V was pared by 3 bases and J by 0 bases, with 6 bases of the junction left unmatched. This CDR3 is built from 16 residues. Per the germline V gene, CDR1 is GTSNPN and CDR2 is SVGIG (reference sequence). Combining the CDR3 with reference TRBV30 and TRBJ1-3 gives the whole variable domain SQTIHQWPATLVQPVGSPLSLECTVEGTSNPNLYWYRQAAGRGLQLLFYSVGIGQISSEVPQNLSASRPQDRQFILSSKKLLLSDSGFYLCAWSGGQGISGNTIYFGEGSWLTVV.

The V gene is TRBV11-2, the J gene TRBJ2-2; TRBD2 matches 14 bases. Germline V gene data show CDR1 as SGHAT and CDR2 as FQNNGV. After removal of 0 bases from V and 3 bases from J, the junction contained 3 bases not matched to a gene. The CDR3 totals 18 residues. DNA of the CDR3: TGTGCCAGCAGCTTAGACGGACTAGCGGGGGGATACACCGGGGAGCTGTTTTTT. Residues: CASSLDGLAGGYTGELFF.

The chain has TRBV7-2 and TRBJ1-5; D call uncertain. The V end lost 5 bases, the J end lost 4 bases, and 9 bases lay between the germline ends. Germline V gene data show CDR1 as SGHTA and CDR2 as FQGNSA. This CDR3 region has 13 residues. CDR3: CASSRDNNQPQHF. In DNA, the CDR3 is TGTGCCAGCAGCCGCGACAATAATCAGCCCCAGCATTTT.

The chain links TRBV11-2 to TRBJ2-5; TRBD2 aligns across 7 bases. The ends lost 4 bases at V and 3 bases at J; junction bases unmatched: 5. This CDR3 spans 14 amino acids. CDR1 is SGHAT and CDR2 is FQNNGV in the germline V gene. CDR3 sequence (DNA): TGTGCCAGCAGCTGGGGTCGGGGGGAAGAGACCCAGTACTTC. This encodes CASSWGRGEETQYF.

V is TRBV6-8 and J is TRBJ2-5, with TRBD2 identical over 13 bases. The CDR3 runs to 17 residues. The V gene end was trimmed by 6 bases and the J gene end by 5 bases; junction bases not matched to a gene: 12. Per germline, CDR1 MNHGY and CDR2 SAAAGT. This CDR3 is CASSYGLAGAEGETQYF. The CDR3, as DNA: TGTGCCAGCAGCTACGGACTAGCGGGGGCCGAAGGGGAGACCCAGTACTTC.

This chain links TRBV27 with TRBJ1-6; D remains unclear. CDR1 is MNHEY and CDR2 is SMNVEV in the germline V gene (reference sequence). V was pared by 2 bases and J by 6 bases, with 5 bases between. CDR3 length equals 13 residues. The CDR3 region is CASSLGFNSPLHF. CDR3 nucleotides: TGTGCCAGCAGTTTAGGCTTTAATTCACCCCTCCACTTT.

J is TRBJ1-2 and V is TRBV5-3, with 7 positions matching TRBD1. TRBV5-3 is an ORF for which the function is uncertain. The trim removed 3 bases at V and 4 bases at J, leaving 3 bases unmatched. This CDR3 is 13 amino acids long. In nucleotides, the CDR3 is TGTGCCAGAAGCTCTGACAGGGTCTATGGCTACACCTTC. Protein product: CARSSDRVYGYTF.

In the case of this clone: This specimen includes other DNA sequences encoding the same CDR3. This chain connects TRBV5-1 to TRBJ1-6; D not resolved. The germline CDR1 and CDR2 sequences are SGHRS and YFSETQ. This CDR3 has 14 residues. The V end lost 0 bases, the J end lost 7 bases, and 8 bases lay between the germline ends. The CDR3 DNA reads TGCGCCAGCAGCTTGGCGGGGAGGAATTCACCCCTCCACTTT. It translates to CASSLAGRNSPLHF.

This sequence joins TRBV5-1 and TRBJ1-6; 9 positions agree with TRBD1. V was clipped by 4 bases and J by 10 bases; unmatched bases: 9. CDR3 length equals 15 residues. The germline V gene encodes CDR1 SGHRS and CDR2 YFSETQ. The CDR3 loop is CASSADRGFRSPLHF. CDR3 DNA: TGCGCCAGCAGCGCGGACAGGGGCTTTAGGTCACCCCTCCACTTT.

The V call is TRBV2, the J call TRBJ1-5, with a weak D call TRBD1 (6 bases). The germline V and J ends were trimmed by 4 bases and 6 bases, with 10 bases remaining between them. CDR3 size: 13 residues. The germline V gene has CDR1 SNHLY and CDR2 FYNNEI. The CDR3, as DNA: TGTGCCAGCAGTGCCAGGGGCAGTCAGCCCCAGCATTTT. It translates to CASSARGSQPQHF.

This clone was seen only once. The chain is built from TRBV28 and TRBJ1-4; 7 bases align to TRBD1. CDR3 length: 15 residues. J gave up 5 bases and V 3 bases, and 6 bases lay outside the gene matches. Germline V gene data show CDR1 as MDHEN and CDR2 as SYDVKM. The CDR3 spells CASSFLTGQNEKLFF. In nucleotides, the CDR3 is TGTGCCAGCAGTTTCCTGACAGGGCAAAATGAAAAACTGTTTTTT.

The chain combines TRBV7-9 with TRBJ1-1, with D uncertain. CDR3 length equals 14 residues. The V end lost 6 bases, the J end lost 0 bases, and 11 bases lay between the germline ends. The germline gives CDR1 SEHNR, CDR2 FQNEAQ (reference sequence). For the CDR3, the DNA is TGTGCCAGCAGTGGCGGCGGTTTGAACACTGAAGCTTTCTTT. This sequence encodes CASSGGGLNTEAFF.

The chain uses TRBV7-6 and TRBJ2-3, with 10 bases lining up with TRBD1. This CDR3 is built from 16 residues. V shed 2 bases, J shed 3 bases, and the junction held 5 bases outside the gene matches. The germline V gene encodes CDR1 SGHVS and CDR2 FNYEAQ. In DNA form, the CDR3 reads TGTGCCAGCAGCTTATCCGGGACAGGGGTTACAGATACGCAGTATTTT. This gives the protein CASSLSGTGVTDTQYF.

This clone was detected once. The chain couples TRBV24-1 to TRBJ2-1; TRBD2 matches 9 bases. V lost 5 bases, J lost 6 bases, and 10 bases stayed unmatched. Per germline, CDR1 KGHDR and CDR2 SFDVKD. The CDR3 totals 16 residues. The CDR3 sequence is CATSGTTSGLGNEQFF. DNA for the CDR3: TGTGCCACCAGTGGTACGACTAGCGGTCTAGGCAATGAGCAGTTCTTC.